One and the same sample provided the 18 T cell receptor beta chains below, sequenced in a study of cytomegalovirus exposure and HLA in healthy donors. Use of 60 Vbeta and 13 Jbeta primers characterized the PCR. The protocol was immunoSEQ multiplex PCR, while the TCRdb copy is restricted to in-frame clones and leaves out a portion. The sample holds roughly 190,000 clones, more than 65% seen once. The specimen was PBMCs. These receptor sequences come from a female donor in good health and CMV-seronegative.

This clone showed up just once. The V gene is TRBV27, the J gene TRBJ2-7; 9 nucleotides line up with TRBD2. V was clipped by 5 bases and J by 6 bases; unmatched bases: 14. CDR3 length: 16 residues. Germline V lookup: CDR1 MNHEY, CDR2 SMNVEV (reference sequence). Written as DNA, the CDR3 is TGTGCCAGCAGTCTTCTTGTTGCGGGAGGGAGCTCCGAGCAGTACTTC. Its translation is CASSLLVAGGSSEQYF.

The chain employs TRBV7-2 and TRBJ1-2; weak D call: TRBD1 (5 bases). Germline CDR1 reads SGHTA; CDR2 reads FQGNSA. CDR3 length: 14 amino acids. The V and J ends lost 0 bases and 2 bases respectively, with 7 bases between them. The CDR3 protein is CASSLARTNYGYTF. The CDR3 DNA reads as TGTGCCAGCAGCTTAGCGAGGACAAACTATGGCTACACCTTC. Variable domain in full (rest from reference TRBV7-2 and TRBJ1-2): GAGVSQSPSNKVTEKGKDVELRCDPISGHTALYWYRQSLGQGLEFLIYFQGNSAPDKSGLPSDRFSAERTGGSVSTLTIQRTQQEDSAVYLCASSLARTNYGYTFGSGTRLTVV.

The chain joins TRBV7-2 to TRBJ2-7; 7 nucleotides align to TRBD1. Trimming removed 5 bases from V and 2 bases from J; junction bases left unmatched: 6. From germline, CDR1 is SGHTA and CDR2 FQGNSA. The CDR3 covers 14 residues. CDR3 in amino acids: CASSIYRGTYEQYF. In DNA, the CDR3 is TGTGCCAGCAGCATTTACAGGGGTACCTACGAGCAGTACTTC.

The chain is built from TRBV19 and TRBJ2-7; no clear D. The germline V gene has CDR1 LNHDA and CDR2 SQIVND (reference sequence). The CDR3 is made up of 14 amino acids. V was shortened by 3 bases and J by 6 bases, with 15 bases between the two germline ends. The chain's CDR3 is CASSILLHGSEQYF. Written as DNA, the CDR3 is TGTGCCAGTAGTATCCTCTTACACGGGTCCGAGCAGTACTTC. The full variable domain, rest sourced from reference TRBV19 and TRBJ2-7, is DGGITQSPKYLFRKEGQNVTLSCEQNLNHDAMYWYRQDPGQGLRLIYYSQIVNDFQKGDIAEGYSVSREKKESFPLTVTSAQKNPTAFYLCASSILLHGSEQYFGPGTRLTVT.

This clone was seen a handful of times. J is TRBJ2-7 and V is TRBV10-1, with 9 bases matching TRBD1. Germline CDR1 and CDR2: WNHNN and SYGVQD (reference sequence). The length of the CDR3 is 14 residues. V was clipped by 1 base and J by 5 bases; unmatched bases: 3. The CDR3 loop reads CASSEWDRVDEQYF. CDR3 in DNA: TGCGCCAGCAGTGAGTGGGACAGGGTCGACGAGCAGTACTTC.

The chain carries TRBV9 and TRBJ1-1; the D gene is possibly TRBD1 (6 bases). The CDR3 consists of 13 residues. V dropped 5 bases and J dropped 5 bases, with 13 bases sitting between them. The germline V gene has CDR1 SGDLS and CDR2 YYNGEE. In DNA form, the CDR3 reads TGTGCCAGCAGTGAACAGGGTTGGACTGAAGCTTTCTTT. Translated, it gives CASSEQGWTEAFF.

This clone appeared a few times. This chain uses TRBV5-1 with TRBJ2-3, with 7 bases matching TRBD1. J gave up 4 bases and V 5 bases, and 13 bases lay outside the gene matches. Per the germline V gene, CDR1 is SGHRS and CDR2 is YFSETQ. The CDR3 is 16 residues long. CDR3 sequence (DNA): TGCGCCAGCAGGCGACTTGGCAGGGGGATCGCAGATACGCAGTATTTT. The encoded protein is CASRRLGRGIADTQYF.

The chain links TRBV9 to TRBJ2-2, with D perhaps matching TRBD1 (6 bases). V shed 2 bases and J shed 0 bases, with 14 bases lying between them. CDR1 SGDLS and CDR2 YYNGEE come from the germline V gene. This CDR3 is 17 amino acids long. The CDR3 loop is CASSVGNRQANTGELFF. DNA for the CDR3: TGTGCCAGCAGCGTGGGTAATAGACAGGCGAACACCGGGGAGCTGTTTTTT.

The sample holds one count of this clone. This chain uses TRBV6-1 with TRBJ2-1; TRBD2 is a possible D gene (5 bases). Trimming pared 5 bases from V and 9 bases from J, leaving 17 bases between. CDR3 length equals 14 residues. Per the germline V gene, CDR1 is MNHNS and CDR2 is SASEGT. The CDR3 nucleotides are TGTGCCAGCAGTTATGAAGTTAGGGCGGGTGAGCAGTTCTTC. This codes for CASSYEVRAGEQFF.

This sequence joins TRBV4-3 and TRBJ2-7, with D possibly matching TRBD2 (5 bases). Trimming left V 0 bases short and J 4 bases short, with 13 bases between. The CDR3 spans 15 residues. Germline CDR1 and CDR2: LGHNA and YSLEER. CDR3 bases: TGCGCCAGCAGCCAAGATCATTGGACTCCTTACGAGCAGTACTTC. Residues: CASSQDHWTPYEQYF.

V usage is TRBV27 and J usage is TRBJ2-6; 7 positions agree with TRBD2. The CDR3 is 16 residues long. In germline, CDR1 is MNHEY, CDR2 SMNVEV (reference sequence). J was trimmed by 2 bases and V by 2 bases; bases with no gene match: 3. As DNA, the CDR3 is TGTGCCAGCAGTTTAGTGGGGGGGACTGGGGCCAACGTCCTGACTTTC. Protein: CASSLVGGTGANVLTF.

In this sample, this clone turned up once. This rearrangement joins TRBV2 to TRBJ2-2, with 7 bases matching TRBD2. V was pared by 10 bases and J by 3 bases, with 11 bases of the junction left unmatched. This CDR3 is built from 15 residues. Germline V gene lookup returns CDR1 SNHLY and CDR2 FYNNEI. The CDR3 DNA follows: TGTGCCACCCGGAGGTCCCGGGGGGACACCGGGGAGCTGTTTTTT. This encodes CATRRSRGDTGELFF.

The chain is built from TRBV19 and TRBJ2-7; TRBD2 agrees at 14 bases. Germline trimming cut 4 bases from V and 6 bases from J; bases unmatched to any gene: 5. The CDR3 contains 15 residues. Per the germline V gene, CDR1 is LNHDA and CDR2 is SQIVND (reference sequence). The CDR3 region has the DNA TGTGCCAGTAGTAGGGGGACTAGCGGGAGCCTCGAGCAGTACTTC. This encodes CASSRGTSGSLEQYF.

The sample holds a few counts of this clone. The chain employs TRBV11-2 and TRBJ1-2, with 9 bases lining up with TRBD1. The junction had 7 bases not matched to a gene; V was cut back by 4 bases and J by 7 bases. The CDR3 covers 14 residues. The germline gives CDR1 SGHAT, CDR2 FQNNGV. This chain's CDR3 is CASSSPDRGSGYTF. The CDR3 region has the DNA TGTGCCAGCAGCTCCCCGGACAGGGGCTCTGGCTACACCTTC.

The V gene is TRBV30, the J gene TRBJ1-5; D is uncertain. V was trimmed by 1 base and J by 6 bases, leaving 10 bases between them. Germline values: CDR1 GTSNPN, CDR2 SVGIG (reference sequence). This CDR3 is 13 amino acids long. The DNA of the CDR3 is TGTGCCTGGAGTGGAGGCCGAAGTCAGCCCCAGCATTTT. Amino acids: CAWSGGRSQPQHF.

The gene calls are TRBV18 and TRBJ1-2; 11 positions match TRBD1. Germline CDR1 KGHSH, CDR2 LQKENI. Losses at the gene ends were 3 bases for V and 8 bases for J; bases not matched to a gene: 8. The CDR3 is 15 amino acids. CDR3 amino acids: CASSPSGTGGGGYTF. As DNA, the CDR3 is TGTGCCAGCTCACCCTCCGGGACAGGGGGTGGCGGCTACACCTTC.

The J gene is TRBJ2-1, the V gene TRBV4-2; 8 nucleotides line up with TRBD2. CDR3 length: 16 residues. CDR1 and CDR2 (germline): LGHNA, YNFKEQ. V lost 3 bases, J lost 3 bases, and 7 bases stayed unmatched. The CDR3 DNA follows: TGTGCCAGCAGCCAGGCCGGGACTAGGCTCTACAATGAGCAGTTCTTC. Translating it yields CASSQAGTRLYNEQFF.

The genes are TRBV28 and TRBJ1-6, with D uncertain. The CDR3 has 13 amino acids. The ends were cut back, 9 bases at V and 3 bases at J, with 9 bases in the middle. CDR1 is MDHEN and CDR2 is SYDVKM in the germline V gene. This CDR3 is CASLYDYNSPLHF. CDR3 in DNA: TGTGCCAGTCTCTACGACTATAATTCACCCCTCCACTTT. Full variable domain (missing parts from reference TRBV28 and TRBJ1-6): DVKVTQSSRYLVKRTGEKVFLECVQDMDHENMFWYRQDPGLGLRLIYFSYDVKMKEKGDIPEGYSVSREKKERFSLILESASTNQTSMYLCASLYDYNSPLHFGNGTRLTVT.